This T cell receptor beta chain was found in a study of PD-1 blockade in classical Hodgkin lymphoma. Study-wide results and limits: Complete responders possessed baseline diversity comparable to newly diagnosed patients.

This sample's time point: cycle 4 day 1 (C4D1), after six to seven weeks of nivolumab. All patients experienced relapse after autologous stem cell transplantation, and brentuximab vedotin exposure was variable. Investigators obtained CD8+ T cells from thawed PBMCs by magnetic negative selection. Best responses were complete response, partial response or progressive disease. Sequenced by immunoSEQ multiplex PCR; TCRdb stores in-frame clones only, minus some. The sample holds 13,000 to 15,000 clones; approximately 88% are singletons and the top ten take around 18%. For this clone: The antigen is not known.

This TCR was sampled from a human donor with classical Hodgkin lymphoma. Sequencing was performed on CD8+ T cells from blood, taken before the fourth cycle of nivolumab.

The chain's CDR3 is CASSLSYGQITYEQYF. Written as DNA, the CDR3 is TGTGCCAGCAGCTTATCTTACGGGCAGATAACCTACGAGCAGTACTTC. The chain links TRBV11-2 to TRBJ2-7; D gene uncertain. This CDR3 is 16 amino acids long. V lost 2 bases to trimming and J lost 2 bases, with 16 bases between them. Germline V lookup: CDR1 SGHAT, CDR2 FQNNGV.